One sample yielded the 17 T cell receptor beta chains listed below, sequenced in a study of tumor and adjacent non-tumor tissue in lung cancer. The template was RNA from unsorted bulk tissue. A modified ARM-PCR protocol with three rounds of nested PCR amplified TCRbeta. TCRdb reprocessed the multiplex PCR reads via MiXCR and lists one record per CDR3 protein. The data contain approximately 76,000 distinct CDR3 sequences, nearly 70% of them seen just once; the ten biggest clones take up roughly an eighth. Specimen: lung tumor tissue. Receptors originate from a woman in her sixties or seventies with non-small cell lung cancer.

In regard to this clonotype: A read error may produce the germline difference seen at one junction end. This chain connects TRBV5-1 to TRBJ2-1; D not resolved. CDR1 and CDR2 from the germline V gene are SGHRS and YFSETQ. The CDR3 loop spans 11 amino acids. CDR3 sequence: CTSSYYNERFF. The CDR3 bases are TGCACCAGCAGCTACTACAATGAGCGGTTCTTC.

The chain joins TRBV7-3 to TRBJ2-3; perhaps TRBD2 as D (6 bases). The germline V gene encodes CDR1 SGHTA and CDR2 FQGTGA. The V and J ends lost 5 bases and 4 bases respectively, with 19 bases between them. The length of the CDR3 is 16 residues. The CDR3 protein is CASSLWDSRGADTQYF. DNA for the CDR3: TGTGCCAGCAGCCTCTGGGACTCAAGGGGCGCAGATACGCAGTATTTT.

By proportion, this clonotype is medium-sized. The rearrangement joins TRBV6-2 or TRBV6-3 to TRBJ2-5, with D hard to call. V lost 6 bases, J lost 9 bases, and 23 bases lay in between. The CDR3 extends over 15 amino acids. Per germline, CDR1 MNHEY and CDR2 SVGEGT. In DNA form, the CDR3 reads TGTGCCAGCAGACAGACGACAAGGCCACAACGGGCCCAGTACTTC. Amino acid sequence: CASRQTTRPQRAQYF.

Note on this clonotype: Since no conserved phenylalanine or tryptophan closes the CDR3, a read error is the likely cause. The DNA is omitted, as the CDR3 cannot be located on it reliably, and the CDR3 follows TCRdb's listing. This chain links TRBV24-1 with TRBJ2-1; the table's D gene call, TRBD2, was not cross checked with the DNA. Germline-derived CDR1 and CDR2 are KGHDR and SFDVKD. A total of 17 residues make up the CDR3, ends included. CDR3 protein: CATNDFTSGLAGDEQFL.

The chain is built from TRBV20-1 and TRBJ2-5; no reliable D call. Trimming left V 4 bases short and J 5 bases short, with 20 bases between. Germline V gene sequence: CDR1 DFQATT, CDR2 SNEGSKA (reference sequence). The length of the CDR3 is 15 residues. The CDR3 protein is CSAIDLSVPWETQYF. The DNA for the CDR3 is TGCAGTGCTATAGATCTGAGCGTCCCCTGGGAGACCCAGTACTTC.

The chain couples TRBV11-3 to TRBJ2-7; D is tentatively TRBD1 or TRBD2 (6 bases each). CDR1 is SGHNT, CDR2 YENEEA, per germline. The V end lost 2 bases, the J end lost 7 bases, and 18 bases lay between the germline ends. This CDR3 region has 15 residues. DNA for the CDR3: TGTGCCAGCAGCTTAACGGGGGCCCTATCGGAGGAGCAGTACTTC. Its protein product is CASSLTGALSEEQYF. Full variable domain (missing parts from reference TRBV11-3 and TRBJ2-7): EAGVVQSPRYKIIEKKQPVAFWCNPISGHNTLYWYLQNLGQGPELLIRYENEEAVDDSQLPKDRFSAERLKGVDSTLKIQPAELGDSAVYLCASSLTGALSEEQYFGPGTRLTVT.

This sequence joins TRBV28 and TRBJ2-7; 7 positions match TRBD1. Trimming at V came to 5 bases and at J to 5 bases, leaving 12 bases not matched to a gene. Germline V lookup: CDR1 MDHEN, CDR2 SYDVKM. The CDR3 is made up of 15 amino acids. The CDR3 loop is CASSPPTGKGDEQYF. The CDR3 bases are TGTGCCAGCAGTCCCCCGACAGGGAAGGGAGACGAGCAGTACTTC.

Turning to this clonotype: It may be a read error: a sequence one base away is much more abundant. This chain links TRBV7-9 with TRBJ2-7; D remains ambiguous. The CDR3 has 13 amino acids. Germline V gives CDR1 SEHNR, CDR2 FQNEAQ (reference sequence). CDR3 residues: CTSSQRSIYEQYF. DNA for the CDR3: TGTACCAGCAGCCAAAGGAGTATCTACGAGCAGTACTTC.

Worth noting for this clonotype: The junction does not match germline at one end; this may be a read error. The V call is TRBV5-1, the J call TRBJ2-7; D is perhaps TRBD2 (5 bases). Per the germline V gene, CDR1 is SGHRS and CDR2 is YFSETQ. The CDR3 totals 14 residues. The CDR3 coding sequence is TGCGCCAGCAACTTGGAGTTAGACTACTACGAGCGGTACTTC. This gives the protein CASNLELDYYERYF. Full variable domain (rest looked up from reference TRBV5-1 and TRBJ2-7): KAGVTQTPRYLIKTRGQQVTLSCSPISGHRSVSWYQQTPGQGLQFLFEYFSETQRNKGNFPGRFSGRQFSNSRSEMNVSTLELGDSALYLCASNLELDYYERYFGPGTRLTVT.

A remark on this clonotype: The germline gene is not matched at one end of the junction; a read error may be the cause. V usage is TRBV11-2 and J usage is TRBJ2-1; 7 nucleotides align to TRBD2. CDR1 and CDR2 (germline): SGHAT, FQNNGV. The CDR3 is 15 residues long. CDR3: CAGSLGRGSYNAQFF. The DNA for the CDR3 is TGTGCCGGCAGCTTAGGGAGGGGCTCCTACAATGCGCAGTTCTTC.

This clonotype occurred a few times. A read error may be the cause here, since a much bigger clone is one base away. The chain recombines TRBV4-1 with TRBJ2-6; D is ambiguous. Germline V CDR1 and CDR2: MGHRA, YSYEKL. The CDR3 covers 18 residues. V was shortened by 4 bases and J by 0 bases, with 16 bases between the two germline ends. The CDR3, as DNA: TGCGCCAGCAGCCCCCGTGGCGGTCCTTCCTCTGGGGCCAACGTCCTGACTTTC. The encoded protein is CASSPRGGPSSGANVLTF.

Points on this clonotype: An end of the junction differs from the germline gene, which may be a read error. The CDR3 DNA reads TGTGCCAGCGGCTTAGAGCCAGCGGGAGAGTCCTACAATGAGCAGTCCTTC. Protein product: CASGLEPAGESYNEQSF. The V and J genes are TRBV11-1 and TRBJ2-1, with 8 bases that match TRBD2. Germline CDR1 is SGHAT and CDR2 is FQDESV (reference sequence). The CDR3 consists of 17 residues.

In this sample, this clonotype turned up once. This chain connects TRBV6-1 to TRBJ1-1, with 7 bases that match TRBD1. The V gene's germline CDR1 is MNHNS and CDR2 SASEGT. The CDR3 totals 13 residues. CDR3 amino acids: CVGRGGLDTEAFF. CDR3 in DNA: TGTGTCGGCAGAGGGGGCTTGGACACTGAAGCTTTCTTT.

Points on this clonotype: The final CDR3 position lacks the conserved phenylalanine or tryptophan, pointing to a likely read error. This sequence joins TRBV29-1 and TRBJ1-1; D is undetermined. CDR1 and CDR2 from the germline V gene are SQVTM and ANQGSEA. V shed 6 bases and J shed 1 base, with 18 bases lying between them. The CDR3 spans 15 residues. Here the CDR3 reads CSVHCGELGNTEAFI. The DNA for the CDR3 is TGCAGCGTCCACTGTGGCGAGTTAGGGAACACTGAAGCTTTCATT.

This clonotype came up a few times. V usage is TRBV7-9 and J usage is TRBJ2-1, with TRBD2 identical over 12 bases. V gave up 9 bases and J gave up 12 bases; unmatched junction bases: 18. CDR3 length: 16 residues. From germline, CDR1 is SEHNR and CDR2 FQNEAQ (reference sequence). CDR3 sequence (DNA): TGTGCCAGTTTTAGACTAGCGGGAGACGGCGTGGGTCGGCAGTTCTTC. It codes for CASFRLAGDGVGRQFF.

In the case of this clonotype: The junction does not match germline at one end; this may be a read error. This chain uses TRBV20-1 with TRBJ1-1, with D perhaps matching TRBD1 (5 bases). CDR1 DFQATT and CDR2 SNEGSKA come from the germline V gene (reference sequence). The CDR3 spans 12 residues. The chain's CDR3 is CTARRGETEASF. The CDR3 region has the DNA TGCACTGCTAGGCGGGGGGAAACTGAAGCTTCCTTT.

By sample share, this clonotype is medium-sized. The V call is TRBV11-3, the J call TRBJ2-2; D gene unclear. Trimming stripped 1 base from V and 6 bases from J, with 9 bases between. The CDR3 is 14 residues long. Germline loops: CDR1 SGHNT, CDR2 YENEEA. The CDR3 loop is CASSLGRVSGELFF. The CDR3 bases are TGTGCCAGCAGCTTAGGTCGTGTTTCCGGGGAGCTGTTTTTT.